Presented here are 7 T cell receptor beta chains from one specimen sequenced in a study of T cells in women clearing cervical HPV infection. Using immunoSEQ multiplex PCR, the repertoire was profiled, and TCRdb retains in-frame clones only, with some absent. This specimen shows about 39,000 clones; the ten leading clones hold 6.4%. The sample was blood buffy coat. The receptors here all came from a woman aged 18 to 75 with a cervical HPV16 infection that either progressed to CIN3+ or cleared (not recorded which).

On this clone: The sequence runs out 3 residues before the end of the CDR3; the remainder is reconstructed from the germline J gene. This chain joins TRBV28 and TRBJ2-3, with D perhaps matching TRBD2 (7 bases). Looked up from germline, CDR1 is MDHEN and CDR2 is SYDVKM. Trimming removed 7 bases from V and 4 bases from J, with 12 bases in between. The CDR3 contains 13 residues. The CDR3 DNA, read in part, is TGTGCCAGCAAGGGGGGGGGTGCAGATACG. It is translated as CASKGGGADT. The full CDR3 protein is CASKGGGADTQYF.

As to this clone: Coverage ceases 3 residues before the CDR3 finishes, and the germline J gene fills in the end. The chain recombines TRBV19 with TRBJ1-4, with D possibly TRBD1 on 6 matching bases. The V end was cut by 7 bases, the J end by 5 bases, with 14 bases between. The CDR3 consists of 14 residues. From germline, CDR1 is LNHDA and CDR2 SQIVND (reference sequence). CDR3 bases read: TGTGCCAGTATGGGGTTGGGGGCCAATGAAAAA. Translated, it gives CASMGLGANEK. The whole CDR3 protein is CASMGLGANEKLFF.

Notes on this clone: The read terminates 3 residues ahead of where the CDR3 ends, so the germline J gene completes it. This chain links TRBV5-6 with TRBJ1-5; 9 bases map to TRBD1. CDR1 and CDR2 (germline): SGHDT, YYEEEE. This CDR3 has 15 residues. J gave up 5 bases and V 1 base, and 4 bases lay outside the gene matches. The CDR3: CASSLSGQGYQPQHF. CDR3 DNA (partial): TGTGCCAGCAGCTTGTCCGGACAGGGGTATCAGCCC.

To note about this clone: The read ends 3 residues shy of where the CDR3 ends; the end is completed using the germline J gene. The rearrangement links TRBV6-1 to TRBJ1-6; 9 bases map to TRBD1. The junction had 6 bases not matched to a gene; V was cut back by 3 bases and J by 9 bases. Germline V CDR1 and CDR2: MNHNS, SASEGT. The CDR3 has 15 amino acids. Partial CDR3 DNA: TGTGCCAGCAGTGACGCCGGGACAGGGATTTCACCC. This sequence encodes CASSDAGTGISP. The full CDR3 protein is CASSDAGTGISPLHF.

Comment on this clone: The read terminates 3 residues before the CDR3 end, so the remaining end is supplied by the germline J gene. This chain joins TRBV7-2 and TRBJ1-4; TRBD1 aligns across 9 bases. Germline V CDR1 and CDR2: SGHTA, FQGNSA. The V gene end was trimmed by 5 bases and the J gene end by 10 bases; junction bases not matched to a gene: 8. The length of the CDR3 is 14 residues. CDR3 DNA, as far as it was read: TGTGCCAGCAGCCCCACGGGACAGGGCGGAAAA. Its protein product is CASSPTGQGGK. The entire CDR3 protein is CASSPTGQGGKLFF.

Worth noting for this clone: The read falls 3 residues short of the CDR3 end, and the missing part is taken from the germline J gene. This chain joins TRBV18 and TRBJ1-2, with D perhaps matching TRBD1 (6 bases). The CDR3 length is 15 residues. The germline V gene has CDR1 KGHSH and CDR2 LQKENI. Partial CDR3 DNA: TGTGCCAGCTCACCACGGCTAGCGGGGGCCTACGAC. Translation: CASSPRLAGAYD. The CDR3 reads in full as CASSPRLAGAYDYTF. The full variable domain, rest sourced from reference TRBV18 and TRBJ1-2, is NAGVMQNPRHLVRRRGQEARLRCSPMKGHSHVYWYRQLPEEGLKFMVYLQKENIIDESGMPKERFSAEFPKEGPSILRIQQVVRGDSAAYFCASSPRLAGAYDYTFGSGTRLTVV.

As to this clone: From the germline J gene comes the end of the CDR3, since the read stops 3 residues before it. This chain links TRBV20-1 with TRBJ2-3, with 12 bases aligning to TRBD2. V dropped 4 bases and J dropped 3; count of bases not matched to a gene: 8. The CDR3 extends over 16 amino acids. The germline V gene encodes CDR1 DFQATT and CDR2 SNEGSKA (reference sequence). CDR3 loop: CSATNEGTSGTDTQYF. The part of the CDR3 DNA that was read is TGCAGTGCTACCAATGAAGGGACTAGCGGGACAGATACG.